The 6 T cell receptor beta chains listed next were all sequenced from one sample in a study of T cell responses to AZD1222 COVID-19 vaccine. Produced via immunoSEQ multiplex PCR; TCRdb's table is partial and in-frame only. The data hold about 120,000 clones, with around nine tenths observed a single time. The starting material was peripheral blood, obtained 28 days after the second AZD1222 dose. The receptor set was obtained from an adult who received the AZD1222 COVID-19 vaccine.

The chain links TRBV30 to TRBJ2-1; weak D call: TRBD2 (6 bases). The CDR3 length is 17 residues. Trimming took off 1 base at V and 5 bases at J, with 21 bases between the two ends. Germline assignment: CDR1 GTSNPN and CDR2 SVGIG (reference sequence). The CDR3 here is CAWSALAFGGTDNEQFF. The DNA for the CDR3 is TGTGCCTGGAGTGCCTTAGCGTTCGGAGGGACCGACAATGAGCAGTTCTTC.

The chain is built from TRBV27 and TRBJ1-1; D possibly corresponds to TRBD1 (6 bases). CDR3 length: 16 amino acids. Looked up from germline, CDR1 is MNHEY and CDR2 is SMNVEV (reference sequence). Trimming shortened V by 3 bases and J by 0 bases, and 14 bases separated the two germline ends. The CDR3 spells CASSFMGGPLNTEAFF. In DNA form, the CDR3 reads TGTGCCAGCAGTTTCATGGGGGGGCCGTTGAACACTGAAGCTTTCTTT.

The CDR3 is CASRGGNYGYTF. The CDR3 DNA follows: TGTGCCAGTAGGGGTGGGAACTATGGCTACACCTTC. The chain has TRBV19 and TRBJ1-2; D uncertain. CDR1 LNHDA and CDR2 SQIVND come from the germline V gene (reference sequence). The CDR3 extends over 12 amino acids. V lost 6 bases, J lost 2 bases, and 7 bases lay in between.

The J gene is TRBJ2-1, the V gene TRBV5-1; 8 bases fit TRBD2. The CDR3 runs 16 residues. The V and J ends lost 1 base and 3 bases, in that order; junction bases with no gene match: 6. The V gene's germline CDR1 is SGHRS and CDR2 YFSETQ. The CDR3 nucleotides are TGCGCCAGCAGCTTGTCAGGGAGCGGGGGCTACAATGAGCAGTTCTTC. Amino acid sequence: CASSLSGSGGYNEQFF.

The rearrangement uses TRBV13 and TRBJ1-2; possible D gene TRBD1, 6 bases. Germline values: CDR1 PRHDT, CDR2 FYEKMQ (reference sequence). CDR3 length: 14 residues. Trimming took 3 bases from V and 2 from J, leaving 10 bases between them. For the CDR3, the DNA is TGTGCCAGCAGCTTTTCAGGGGCGAACTATGGCTACACCTTC. Translation: CASSFSGANYGYTF.

A remark on this clone: This CDR3 fails to terminate in the conserved phenylalanine or tryptophan, so it likely reflects a read error. It is unclear where the CDR3 begins or ends on the DNA, so no DNA is shown, and the CDR3 is as TCRdb lists it. The chain uses TRBV30 and TRBJ2-7; the DNA was not compared with TRBD1, the D call given in the table. CDR1 is GTSNPN, CDR2 SVGIG, per germline (reference sequence). The CDR3 is 9 residues long, ends included. The CDR3 reads CAWSDHPTS.